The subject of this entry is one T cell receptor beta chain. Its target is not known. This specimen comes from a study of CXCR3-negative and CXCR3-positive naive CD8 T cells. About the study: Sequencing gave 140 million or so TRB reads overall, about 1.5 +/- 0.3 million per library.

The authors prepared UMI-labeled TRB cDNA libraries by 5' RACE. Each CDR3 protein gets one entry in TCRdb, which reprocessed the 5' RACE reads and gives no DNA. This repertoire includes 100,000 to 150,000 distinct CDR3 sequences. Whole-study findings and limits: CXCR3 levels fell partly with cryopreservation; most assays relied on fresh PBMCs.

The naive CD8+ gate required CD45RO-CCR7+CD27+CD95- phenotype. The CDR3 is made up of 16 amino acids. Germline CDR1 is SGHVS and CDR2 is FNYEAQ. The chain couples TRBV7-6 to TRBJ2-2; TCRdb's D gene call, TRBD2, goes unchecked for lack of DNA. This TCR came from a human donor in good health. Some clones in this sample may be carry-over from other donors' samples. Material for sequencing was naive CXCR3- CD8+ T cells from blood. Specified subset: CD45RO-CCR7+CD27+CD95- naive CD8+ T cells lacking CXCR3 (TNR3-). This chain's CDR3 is CASSLKAGGPTGELFF. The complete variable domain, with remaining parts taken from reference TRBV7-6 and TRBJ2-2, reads GAGVSQSPRYKVTKRGQDVALRCDPISGHVSLYWYRQALGQGPEFLTYFNYEAQQDKSGLPNDRFSAERPEGSISTLTIQRTEQRDSAMYRCASSLKAGGPTGELFFGEGSRLTVL.